Ten or more counts support the clone carrying this T cell receptor (beta chain). The V and J ends lost 5 bases and 5 bases respectively, with 10 bases between them. CDR1 and CDR2 from the germline V gene are LNHDA and SQIVND (reference sequence). The length of the CDR3 is 13 residues. Diagnostic assessment was based on clinical symptoms, serum thyroxine and TRAb, thyroid ultrasound and orbital computed tomography. Researchers amplified the TCR beta CDR3 regions from RNA transcripts. During a first-round RT-PCR of the TCR CDR3, the HTBI primer set was used. A single record per CDR3 protein comes from TCRdb applying MiXCR to the multiplex PCR reads. There are approximately 380,000 distinct CDR3 sequences in the sample; about a fifth occur only once, and about 4% lies in the top ten. The data were obtained in a study of T cells in Graves' hyperthyroidism and ophthalmopathy. For the study at large: Peripheral blood samples were taken at initial diagnosis, prior to any treatment.

The chain uses TRBV19 and TRBJ1-5; no clear D. This TCR was recovered from a woman aged 18 to 35 with Graves' hyperthyroidism. The sample comprised blood. CDR3: CASSHFLHQPQHF. CDR3 sequence (DNA): TGTGCCAGTAGTCATTTCCTCCATCAGCCCCAGCATTTT.